This T cell receptor beta chain originates from a study of cytomegalovirus exposure and HLA in healthy donors. Study-wide context: Around 83% of roughly 400 genotyped donors fell in the Caucasian-associated ancestry cluster. General observations from the study: Most of the CMV-associated TCR beta chains (in a later analysis) appeared to be HLA-restricted.

In nominal health when sampled, donors likely had unrecorded immune exposures nonetheless. Primers included in the PCR were 60 Vbeta and 13 Jbeta primers. Profiling relied on immunoSEQ multiplex PCR, and the TCRdb table lists in-frame clones only, not all of them. The sample holds about 150,000 clones, roughly three fifths seen once. Germline CDR1 and CDR2: SGHDT and YYEEEE. The CDR3 extends over 15 amino acids. Trimming left V 0 bases short and J 3 bases short, with 10 bases between. Points on this clone: Its antigen is unknown.

Sequencing was carried out using PBMCs. The rearrangement joins TRBV5-6 to TRBJ1-5; D unresolved. The TCR sequence derives from a male donor in good health and CMV-seronegative. The CDR3 nucleotides read TGTGCCAGCAGCTTGGGGTCGGGTTACAATCAGCCCCAGCATTTT. Encoded protein: CASSLGSGYNQPQHF.